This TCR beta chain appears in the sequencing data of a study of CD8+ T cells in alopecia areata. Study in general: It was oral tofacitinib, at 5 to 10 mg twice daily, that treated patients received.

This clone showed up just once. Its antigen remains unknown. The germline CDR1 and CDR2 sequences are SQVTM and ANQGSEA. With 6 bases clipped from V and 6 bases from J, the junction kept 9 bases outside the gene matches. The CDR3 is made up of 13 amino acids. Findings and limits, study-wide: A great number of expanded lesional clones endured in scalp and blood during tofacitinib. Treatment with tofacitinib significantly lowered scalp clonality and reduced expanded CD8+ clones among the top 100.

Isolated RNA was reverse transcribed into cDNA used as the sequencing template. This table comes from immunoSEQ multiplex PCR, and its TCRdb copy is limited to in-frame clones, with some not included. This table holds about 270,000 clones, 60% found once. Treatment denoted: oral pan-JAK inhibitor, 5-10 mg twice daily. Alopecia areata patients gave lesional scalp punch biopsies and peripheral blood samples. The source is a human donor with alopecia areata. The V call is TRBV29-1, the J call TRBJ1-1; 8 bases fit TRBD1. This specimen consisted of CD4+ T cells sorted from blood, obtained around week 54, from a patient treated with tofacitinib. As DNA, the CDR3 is TGCAGCGTGACTGCAGGGGGCCCCGCTGAAGCTTTCTTT. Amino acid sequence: CSVTAGGPAEAFF.